One sample yielded the 30 T cell receptor beta chains listed below, sequenced in a study of technical replicates of blood from a few donors. Using immunoSEQ multiplex PCR, the repertoire was profiled, and TCRdb retains in-frame clones only, with some absent. The table lists 98,000 or so clones, approximately 96% of them singletons. The sequencing input was T cells isolated from PBMCs. The receptors derive from a human donor in good health.

This chain uses TRBV7-6 with TRBJ2-7; the D is unclear. This CDR3 spans 15 amino acids. Germline assignment: CDR1 SGHVS and CDR2 FNYEAQ. Trimming stripped 8 bases from V and 3 bases from J, with 20 bases between. CDR3 sequence reads: CASPRTRGFSYEQYF. The CDR3 DNA reads as TGTGCCAGCCCCCGTACTCGAGGTTTTAGCTACGAGCAGTACTTC.

The J gene is TRBJ2-2, the V gene TRBV9, with D perhaps matching TRBD2 (6 bases). There are 15 residues in the CDR3. Germline assignment: CDR1 SGDLS and CDR2 YYNGEE. Deletions cut 0 bases from V and 3 bases from J, with 9 bases between. In DNA form, the CDR3 reads TGTGCCAGCAGCGTAGTGGGACTCGACACCGGGGAGCTGTTTTTT. It specifies CASSVVGLDTGELFF. The variable domain in full, completed from reference TRBV9 and TRBJ2-2, reads DSGVTQTPKHLITATGQRVTLRCSPRSGDLSVYWYQQSLDQGLQFLIQYYNGEERAKGNILERFSAQQFPDLHSELNLSSLELGDSALYFCASSVVGLDTGELFFGEGSRLTVL.

The chain is built from TRBV11-2 and TRBJ1-1, with 8 bases that match TRBD1. V shed 2 bases and J 8 bases; nucleotides not matched to a gene: 10. Germline V CDR1 and CDR2: SGHAT, FQNNGV. CDR3 length: 15 amino acids. The CDR3 DNA reads as TGTGCCAGCAGCTTATTTTTCAGTGGGACAGGAGAAGCTTTCTTT. Its protein is CASSLFFSGTGEAFF.

The chain carries TRBV7-2 and TRBJ2-1; 10 bases match TRBD1. The length of the CDR3 is 16 residues. Germline V lookup: CDR1 SGHTA, CDR2 FQGNSA. Unmatched junction bases numbered 9, after V lost 3 bases and J lost 7 bases. This chain's CDR3 is CASSLGQGKAKNEQFF. The CDR3, as DNA: TGTGCCAGCAGCTTGGGACAGGGGAAAGCGAAGAATGAGCAGTTCTTC.

The chain carries TRBV7-9 and TRBJ1-5; weak D call: TRBD1 (6 bases). Germline V gene lookup returns CDR1 SEHNR and CDR2 FQNEAQ (reference sequence). The length of the CDR3 is 14 residues. V dropped 3 bases and J dropped 6 bases, with 12 bases sitting between them. CDR3 region: CASSFGGGGQPQHF. CDR3 DNA: TGTGCCAGCAGCTTTGGGGGCGGGGGTCAGCCCCAGCATTTT.

This clone was counted a single time. The chain recombines TRBV7-9 with TRBJ2-2; maybe TRBD2 (5 bases). Deletions cut 5 bases from V and 1 base from J, with 14 bases between. Germline CDR1 is SEHNR and CDR2 is FQNEAQ (reference sequence). CDR3 length: 16 amino acids. The CDR3 spells CASSPINAGNTGELFF. In DNA, the CDR3 is TGTGCCAGCAGCCCCATTAACGCGGGGAACACCGGGGAGCTGTTTTTT.

CDR3 sequence (DNA): TGCAGCGTAGGACAGGGGACCACCTACGAGCAGTACTTC. As protein: CSVGQGTTYEQYF. J is TRBJ2-7 and V is TRBV29-1; the match to TRBD1 covers 9 bases. CDR1 and CDR2 (germline): SQVTM, ANQGSEA. The CDR3 is 13 amino acids. The junction had 5 bases not matched to a gene; V was cut back by 6 bases and J by 2 bases.

This chain joins TRBV9 and TRBJ2-1; the match to TRBD1 covers 12 bases. Germline V gene lookup returns CDR1 SGDLS and CDR2 YYNGEE. V was pared by 0 bases and J by 9 bases, with 7 bases of the junction left unmatched. This CDR3 has 16 amino acids. Written as DNA, the CDR3 is TGTGCCAGCAGCGTAGCAGGGGACAGGGGGCTAGGTGAGCAGTTCTTC. Its translation is CASSVAGDRGLGEQFF.

This chain uses TRBV4-1 with TRBJ1-1; 7 positions match TRBD1. The CDR3 is 18 residues long. Germline trimming cut 0 bases from V and 0 bases from J; bases unmatched to any gene: 10. Germline CDR1 MGHRA, CDR2 YSYEKL. CDR3 residues: CASSQEGQDVIMNTEAFF. The CDR3 DNA reads TGCGCCAGCAGCCAAGAAGGACAGGACGTGATAATGAACACTGAAGCTTTCTTT.

This chain links TRBV10-2 with TRBJ2-7; 7 nucleotides line up with TRBD1. The CDR3 totals 16 residues. Per germline, CDR1 WSHSY and CDR2 SAAADI. V gave up 3 bases and J gave up 3 bases; unmatched junction bases: 11. CDR3 in amino acids: CASSDVGPTGSYEQYF. CDR3 in DNA: TGCGCCAGCAGTGACGTCGGCCCGACAGGGAGCTACGAGCAGTACTTC.

CDR3 sequence: CASSQALNTGELFF. CDR3 sequence (DNA): TGCGCCAGCAGCCAAGCGTTAAACACCGGGGAGCTGTTTTTT. The chain couples TRBV4-1 to TRBJ2-2; D unresolved. The V end lost 1 base, the J end lost 2 bases, and 5 bases lay between the germline ends. Germline V gene sequence: CDR1 MGHRA, CDR2 YSYEKL. This CDR3 is 14 amino acids long.

The rearrangement joins TRBV28 to TRBJ1-5; no reliable D call. V dropped 1 base and J dropped 0 bases, with 7 bases sitting between them. Germline loops: CDR1 MDHEN, CDR2 SYDVKM. The CDR3 is 15 amino acids. CDR3 loop: CASSLYSNSNQPQHF. CDR3 sequence (DNA): TGTGCCAGCAGTTTATACAGCAATAGCAATCAGCCCCAGCATTTT.

The chain couples TRBV6-1 to TRBJ1-2; D call uncertain. The germline CDR1 and CDR2 sequences are MNHNS and SASEGT. Trimming took 2 bases from V and 3 from J, leaving 10 bases between them. This CDR3 region has 14 residues. For the CDR3, the DNA is TGTGCCAGCAGTGAAAATGCAGATTACTATGGCTACACCTTC. Translated: CASSENADYYGYTF.

The J gene is TRBJ1-4, the V gene TRBV6-5; maybe TRBD1 (6 bases). CDR3 length: 16 amino acids. Trimming left V 2 bases short and J 5 bases short, with 15 bases between. Germline lookup yields CDR1 MNHEY and CDR2 SVGAGI. As DNA, the CDR3 is TGTGCCAGCAGTTACGACCCGACAGGCTTAAATGAAAAACTGTTTTTT. Its protein product is CASSYDPTGLNEKLFF.

The chain employs TRBV6-6 and TRBJ1-4; 7 nucleotides agree with TRBD1. Germline values: CDR1 MNHNY, CDR2 SVGAGI (reference sequence). The CDR3 consists of 15 residues. V shed 2 bases and J 5 bases; nucleotides not matched to a gene: 5. The CDR3 sequence: CASSYRTQGNEKLFF. The CDR3 DNA follows: TGTGCCAGCAGTTACCGAACACAGGGGAATGAAAAACTGTTTTTT.

J is TRBJ1-1 and V is TRBV7-2; D perhaps matches TRBD1 (5 bases). The CDR3 consists of 14 residues. CDR1 is SGHTA and CDR2 is FQGNSA in the germline V gene. V gave up 1 base and J gave up 4 bases, with 10 bases separating them. The CDR3 nucleotides are TGTGCCAGCAGCTTAGTCACAGGTCGCACTGAAGCTTTCTTT. This encodes CASSLVTGRTEAFF. The variable domain in full, with the rest retrieved from reference TRBV7-2 and TRBJ1-1, is GAGVSQSPSNKVTEKGKDVELRCDPISGHTALYWYRQSLGQGLEFLIYFQGNSAPDKSGLPSDRFSAERTGGSVSTLTIQRTQQEDSAVYLCASSLVTGRTEAFFGQGTRLTVV.

The rearrangement uses TRBV28 and TRBJ2-5, with 7 bases that match TRBD2. The germline V gene has CDR1 MDHEN and CDR2 SYDVKM. V shed 10 bases, J shed 2 bases, and the junction held 10 bases outside the gene matches. There are 14 residues in the CDR3. CDR3 coding DNA: TGTGCCACCACCGTCGTGCGGGGGCAAGAGACCCAGTACTTC. Translated: CATTVVRGQETQYF.

The chain joins TRBV28 to TRBJ2-1; D is perhaps TRBD2 (6 bases). There are 13 residues in the CDR3. Between the trimmed V and J ends, which lost 3 bases and 5 bases, there was a span of 8 bases. Germline V lookup: CDR1 MDHEN, CDR2 SYDVKM. The CDR3 DNA is TGTGCCAGCAGTTTGGAGGGAGACAATGAGCAGTTCTTC. Encoded protein: CASSLEGDNEQFF.

The genes are TRBV25-1 and TRBJ2-2; 9 bases are shared with TRBD2. The CDR3 is made up of 18 amino acids. Germline V gene sequence: CDR1 MGHDK, CDR2 SYGVNS. With 4 bases clipped from V and 5 bases from J, the junction kept 14 bases outside the gene matches. DNA of the CDR3: TGTGCCAGCAGTGGCCCTCCTCTAGCGGGACTAAGAACCGGGGAGCTGTTTTTT. This encodes CASSGPPLAGLRTGELFF.

This rearrangement joins TRBV9 to TRBJ2-5, with TRBD2 identical over 11 bases. Per the germline V gene, CDR1 is SGDLS and CDR2 is YYNGEE. V shed 0 bases, J shed 2 bases, and the junction held 3 bases outside the gene matches. This CDR3 has 16 amino acids. As DNA, the CDR3 is TGTGCCAGCAGCGTAGCGGCTAGCGGGGGGCAAGAGACCCAGTACTTC. Translated: CASSVAASGGQETQYF.

This chain uses TRBV5-1 with TRBJ1-6; 9 bases align to TRBD1. The V gene's germline CDR1 is SGHRS and CDR2 YFSETQ. CDR3 size: 20 residues. V gave up 4 bases and J gave up 3 bases; unmatched junction bases: 17. CDR3 region: CASSPRSGGGTGFYNSPLHF. CDR3 nucleotides: TGCGCCAGCAGCCCCCGGTCGGGTGGCGGGACAGGGTTCTATAATTCACCCCTCCACTTT.

Only one count was recorded for this clone. This rearrangement joins TRBV19 to TRBJ1-3; no definite D call. CDR3 size: 13 residues. Germline values: CDR1 LNHDA, CDR2 SQIVND (reference sequence). V was cut by 5 bases and J by 3 bases, with 8 bases left in between. CDR3 DNA sequence: TGTGCCAGTAGTCGGGGTGGTGGAAACACCATATATTTT. Its protein is CASSRGGGNTIYF.

The CDR3 loop is CASSFRRLGGDEKLFF. The CDR3 coding sequence is TGTGCCAGCAGCTTTCGCCGATTGGGAGGCGATGAAAAACTGTTTTTT. V gene TRBV7-9 combines with J gene TRBJ1-4; D unresolved. CDR1 SEHNR and CDR2 FQNEAQ come from the germline V gene (reference sequence). The V end lost 3 bases, the J end lost 6 bases, and 17 bases lay between the germline ends. The CDR3 has 16 amino acids.

The CDR3 nucleotides are TGTGCCAGCAGCTTAGAATTAGCGGGAGGGCCTTTGACCTACGCAGATACGCAGTATTTT. The encoded protein is CASSLELAGGPLTYADTQYF. The V call is TRBV11-2, the J call TRBJ2-3, with 11 positions matching TRBD2. V dropped 0 bases and J dropped 4; count of bases not matched to a gene: 15. The CDR3 sequence is 20 residues long. The germline gives CDR1 SGHAT, CDR2 FQNNGV. Supplemented by reference TRBV11-2 and TRBJ2-3, the full variable domain reads EAGVAQSPRYKIIEKRQSVAFWCNPISGHATLYWYQQILGQGPKLLIQFQNNGVVDDSQLPKDRFSAERLKGVDSTLKIQPAKLEDSAVYLCASSLELAGGPLTYADTQYFGPGTRLTVL.

This rearrangement joins TRBV30 to TRBJ1-1, with D possibly being TRBD1 (5 bases). V was shortened by 8 bases and J by 0 bases, with 10 bases between the two germline ends. This CDR3 contains 12 residues. In germline, CDR1 is GTSNPN, CDR2 SVGIG (reference sequence). The DNA of the CDR3 is TGTGCCGGGACCGGTATGAACACTGAAGCTTTCTTT. Amino acid sequence: CAGTGMNTEAFF.

The CDR3 coding sequence is TGTGCCAGCAGCTTAGAACAGCTCTACGAGCAGTACTTC. It is translated as CASSLEQLYEQYF. J is TRBJ2-7 and V is TRBV11-2; D is unresolved. The CDR3 sequence is 13 residues long. V lost 0 bases and J 3 bases, leaving 6 bases between the germline ends. Looked up from germline, CDR1 is SGHAT and CDR2 is FQNNGV.

The chain has TRBV7-8 and TRBJ2-7, with 9 positions matching TRBD1. CDR3 length: 14 residues. Germline assignment: CDR1 SGHVS and CDR2 FQNEAQ. Germline trimming cut 5 bases from V and 3 bases from J; bases unmatched to any gene: 5. The CDR3 spells CASSVGTGNYEQYF. The CDR3 nucleotides are TGTGCCAGCAGCGTTGGGACAGGGAACTACGAGCAGTACTTC.

The V gene is TRBV13, the J gene TRBJ2-3; the match to TRBD2 covers 8 bases. With 0 bases clipped from V and 2 bases from J, the junction kept 4 bases outside the gene matches. The CDR3 sequence is 16 residues long. CDR1 and CDR2 from the germline V gene are PRHDT and FYEKMQ (reference sequence). CDR3 residues: CASSLGGRGSTDTQYF. The CDR3 DNA sequence: TGTGCCAGCAGCTTAGGCGGGAGGGGTTCCACAGATACGCAGTATTTT.

The gene calls are TRBV6-5 and TRBJ1-2; the D is unclear. There are 16 residues in the CDR3. Germline assignment: CDR1 MNHEY and CDR2 SVGAGI. Deletions cut 0 bases from V and 0 bases from J, with 11 bases between. CDR3 in DNA: TGTGCCAGCAGTTACTCGAGGTACGGAGCTAACTATGGCTACACCTTC. Its protein product is CASSYSRYGANYGYTF.

The V and J genes are TRBV6-1 and TRBJ2-7; TRBD1 matches at 7 bases. The CDR3 has 13 residues. Per germline, CDR1 MNHNS and CDR2 SASEGT. With V trimmed by 6 bases and J by 2 bases, 4 bases remained unmatched. CDR3 in amino acids: CASRLTGTYEQYF. As DNA, the CDR3 is TGTGCCAGCAGACTGACAGGGACCTACGAGCAGTACTTC.